This entry lists 19 T cell receptor beta chains sequenced from one sample in a study of blood T cells in healthy people across ages. Primers used in a second PCR of about 6 to 11 cycles were a sample-barcoded 5' primer and a J-beta primer mix. TCRdb reprocessed the 5' RACE reads via MiXCR and lists one record per CDR3 protein. The repertoire includes fewer than 1,000,000 distinct CDR3 sequences, around half of them detected once, and about a sixth sits in the top ten. The specimen sequenced was blood. The receptors here all came from a man of 80 years or more in good health.

The chain joins TRBV20-1 to TRBJ2-3; 9 nucleotides agree with TRBD1. The CDR3 sequence is 15 residues long. Germline-derived CDR1 and CDR2 are DFQATT and SNEGSKA (reference sequence). Trimming at V came to 5 bases and at J to 4 bases, leaving 10 bases not matched to a gene. CDR3 sequence: CSAPDPGQGPDTQYF. The CDR3 DNA reads TGCAGTGCTCCCGACCCGGGACAGGGCCCAGATACGCAGTATTTT.

This clonotype was found once. This chain connects TRBV11-2 to TRBJ1-4; the D is unclear. The CDR3 length is 14 residues. V lost 0 bases and J 7 bases, leaving 9 bases between the germline ends. Germline V gene data show CDR1 as SGHAT and CDR2 as FQNNGV. The DNA for the CDR3 is TGTGCCAGCAGCTTAGATTGGTCGGGTGAAAAACTGTTTTTT. Amino acid sequence: CASSLDWSGEKLFF. The full variable domain, its missing parts supplied by reference TRBV11-2 and TRBJ1-4, is EAGVAQSPRYKIIEKRQSVAFWCNPISGHATLYWYQQILGQGPKLLIQFQNNGVVDDSQLPKDRFSAERLKGVDSTLKIQPAKLEDSAVYLCASSLDWSGEKLFFGSGTQLSVL.

This sequence joins TRBV20-1 and TRBJ2-5, with 10 bases aligning to TRBD2. With V trimmed by 3 bases and J by 4 bases, 5 bases remained unmatched. The germline CDR1 and CDR2 sequences are DFQATT and SNEGSKA (reference sequence). This CDR3 spans 14 amino acids. This CDR3 reads CSASKREGAETQYF. The CDR3 DNA follows: TGCAGTGCTAGTAAGCGGGAGGGCGCAGAGACCCAGTACTTC.

This clonotype came up many times. This chain connects TRBV10-3 to TRBJ2-7, with 7 bases aligning to TRBD1. Germline CDR1 is ENHRY and CDR2 is SYGVKD. Trimming cost V 10 bases and J 0 bases; bases outside gene matches: 9. The CDR3 is 14 amino acids. DNA of the CDR3: TGTGCCACCGTAAGGACAGGAAGCTCCTACGAGCAGTACTTC. It encodes CATVRTGSSYEQYF.

V usage is TRBV7-2 and J usage is TRBJ2-7, with D tentatively TRBD1 (5 bases). The V gene's germline CDR1 is SGHTA and CDR2 FQGNSA. V was clipped by 5 bases and J by 5 bases, with 13 bases between them. The CDR3 spans 13 residues. CDR3 DNA: TGTGCCAGCAGCACCGTTAGGGGCGACGAGCAGTACTTC. Protein sequence: CASSTVRGDEQYF.

Only a few counts were recorded for this clonotype. The chain joins TRBV7-2 to TRBJ2-1; D is possibly TRBD2 (5 bases). The last part of the DNA fits TRBJ2-7 better; the J call may be wrong. CDR1 is SGHTA and CDR2 is FQGNSA in the germline V gene. The CDR3 length is 15 residues. In nucleotides, the CDR3 is TGTGCCAGCAGCCCAGTCGCGGGCTCCTACAATGAGCAGTACTTC. The encoded protein is CASSPVAGSYNEQYF.

The chain is built from TRBV2 and TRBJ2-5; 8 bases are a match to TRBD2. Germline assignment: CDR1 SNHLY and CDR2 FYNNEI. Unmatched junction bases numbered 13, after V lost 2 bases and J lost 11 bases. CDR3 length: 15 residues. CDR3: CASSEISGIDNEQYF. As DNA, the CDR3 is TGTGCCAGCAGTGAAATTAGCGGGATCGACAATGAGCAGTACTTC.

This clonotype showed up just a few times. One end of the junction is discordant with germline, which a read error may explain. The CDR3: CASSLGDPSAYEQYF. CDR3 bases: TGTGCCAGCAGTTTAGGCGACCCGAGCGCCTACGAGCAGTACTTC. V is TRBV7-9 and J is TRBJ2-7; the D is unclear. This CDR3 region has 15 residues. The germline gives CDR1 SEHNR, CDR2 FQNEAQ (reference sequence).

This chain joins TRBV10-3 and TRBJ2-7; 9 nucleotides align to TRBD1. The germline V gene has CDR1 ENHRY and CDR2 SYGVKD. With 1 base clipped from V and 3 bases from J, the junction kept 4 bases outside the gene matches. CDR3 length equals 15 residues. CDR3 coding DNA: TGTGCCATCAGTGAGTTCGACAGGGGGATCTACGAGCAGTACTTC. Protein sequence: CAISEFDRGIYEQYF.

The chain is built from TRBV20-1 and TRBJ2-1, with TRBD1 matching over 9 bases. Germline lookup yields CDR1 DFQATT and CDR2 SNEGSKA (reference sequence). V dropped 0 bases and J dropped 4; count of bases not matched to a gene: 7. The CDR3 runs to 16 residues. DNA for the CDR3: TGCAGTGCTAGAGATGCCGGGACAGGGTTGTACAATGAGCAGTTCTTC. Residues: CSARDAGTGLYNEQFF.

This clonotype was seen only a few times. CDR3: CASSLGSGGYTF. The CDR3 DNA is TGTGCCAGCAGTTTAGGGTCTGGAGGCTACACCTTC. The rearrangement uses TRBV12-3 or TRBV12-4 and TRBJ1-2; no clear D. Trimming pared 1 base from V and 8 bases from J, leaving 8 bases between. The CDR3 covers 12 residues.

As to this clonotype: One junction end does not reproduce the germline sequence, and a read error may be involved. The rearrangement uses TRBV9 and TRBJ2-1; D is uncertain. Germline values: CDR1 SGDLS, CDR2 YYNGEE. This CDR3 is 15 amino acids long. The CDR3 sequence: CANSADGRSNNEQFF. The CDR3 DNA is TGTGCCAACAGCGCGGACGGACGGTCGAACAATGAGCAGTTCTTC.

This clonotype was found once. This chain connects TRBV28 to TRBJ1-4; TRBD1 might be the D (5 bases). The CDR3 is 16 amino acids. The V end was cut by 3 bases, the J end by 5 bases, with 16 bases between. Germline V lookup: CDR1 MDHEN, CDR2 SYDVKM. The CDR3 DNA is TGTGCCAGCAGTTTCGGCGGCCGGGGACCAAATGAAAAACTGTTTTTT. It specifies CASSFGGRGPNEKLFF.

This clonotype was picked up many times. The chain is built from TRBV5-1 and TRBJ2-7, with D maybe TRBD2 (5 bases). CDR3 length: 15 amino acids. The V gene's germline CDR1 is SGHRS and CDR2 YFSETQ. V lost 0 bases and J 2 bases, leaving 12 bases between the germline ends. The CDR3 bases are TGCGCCAGCAGCTTGGGTTTCAGCGGCGCCTACGAGCAGTACTTC. Translation: CASSLGFSGAYEQYF.

The count of this clonotype is one. This chain joins TRBV28 and TRBJ2-3; unclear D gene. Germline CDR1 is MDHEN and CDR2 is SYDVKM. The CDR3 length is 17 residues. Trimming stripped 5 bases from V and 4 bases from J, with 22 bases between. The DNA of the CDR3 is TGTGCCAGCAGTCAACCCGCGACACCGGATCAGGCAGATACGCAGTATTTT. Translation gives CASSQPATPDQADTQYF.

This clonotype was seen only a few times. This chain links TRBV7-2 with TRBJ1-6; 7 bases align to TRBD1. The CDR3 has 16 amino acids. The trim removed 4 bases at V and 5 bases at J, leaving 8 bases unmatched. The germline V gene has CDR1 SGHTA and CDR2 FQGNSA. The CDR3 DNA reads as TGTGCCAGCAGCTCTCAACCGGGACAGCATAATTCACCCCTCCACTTT. Protein product: CASSSQPGQHNSPLHF.

This clonotype came up a few times. The chain has TRBV6-2 or TRBV6-3 and TRBJ2-5; the match to TRBD1 covers 8 bases. Germline V CDR1 and CDR2: MNHEY, SVGEGT. The CDR3 is 14 residues long. Germline trimming cut 7 bases from V and 4 bases from J; bases unmatched to any gene: 8. The CDR3 loop is CASTLGQGRETQYF. The CDR3, as DNA: TGTGCCAGCACCCTAGGACAGGGTCGAGAGACCCAGTACTTC.

V gene TRBV27 combines with J gene TRBJ2-1, with 8 bases identical to TRBD2. The end of the DNA fits TRBJ2-7 better, so the J call may be wrong. The CDR3 totals 19 residues. CDR1 and CDR2 from the germline V gene are MNHEY and SMNVEV (reference sequence). The CDR3 protein is CASSAPSGLPSTQYNEQYF. In nucleotides, the CDR3 is TGTGCCAGCAGTGCCCCTAGCGGGCTGCCCTCTACCCAATACAATGAGCAGTACTTC.

The J gene is TRBJ2-7, the V gene TRBV20-1; 15 nucleotides align to TRBD2. Germline CDR1 is DFQATT and CDR2 is SNEGSKA (reference sequence). The junction had 8 bases not matched to a gene; V was cut back by 5 bases and J by 6 bases. The CDR3 has 15 amino acids. This CDR3 is CSAPGLAGGKGEQYF. Written as DNA, the CDR3 is TGCAGTGCTCCCGGACTAGCGGGGGGGAAAGGCGAGCAGTACTTC.